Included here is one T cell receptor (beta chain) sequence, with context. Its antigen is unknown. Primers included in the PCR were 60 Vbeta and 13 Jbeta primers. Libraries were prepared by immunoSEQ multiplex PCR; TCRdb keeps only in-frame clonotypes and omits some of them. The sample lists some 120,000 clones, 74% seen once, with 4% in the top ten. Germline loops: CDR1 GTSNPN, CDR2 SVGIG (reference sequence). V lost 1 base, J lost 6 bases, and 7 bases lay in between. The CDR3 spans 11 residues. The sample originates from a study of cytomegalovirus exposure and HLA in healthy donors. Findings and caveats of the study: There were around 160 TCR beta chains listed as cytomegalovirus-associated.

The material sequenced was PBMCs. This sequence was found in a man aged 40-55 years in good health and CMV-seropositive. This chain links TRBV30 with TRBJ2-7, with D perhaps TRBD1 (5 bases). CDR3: CAWSDRREQYF. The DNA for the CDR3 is TGTGCCTGGAGTGACAGGCGCGAGCAGTACTTC.